A single sample gave rise to the 25 T cell receptor beta chains below, sequenced in a study of neurological immune-mediated disorders. One entry per CDR3 protein results from TCRdb running MiXCR on the 5' RACE reads. In the table there are tens of thousands of distinct CDR3 sequences, around 3.9% of which are singletons. Sequencing was done on a sample of PBMCs. These receptors originate from a man in his thirties or forties with multiple sclerosis.

The chain couples TRBV5-1 to TRBJ2-1; 9 bases are shared with TRBD2. Germline assignment: CDR1 SGHRS and CDR2 YFSETQ. V dropped 4 bases and J dropped 6; count of bases not matched to a gene: 11. CDR3 length equals 16 residues. CDR3 loop: CASSRDSGSAVNEQFF. CDR3 nucleotides: TGCGCCAGCAGCCGAGATAGCGGGAGCGCGGTCAATGAGCAGTTCTTC.

This clonotype was recorded at least ten times. V is TRBV14 and J is TRBJ2-7, with D unresolved. The CDR3 has 14 residues. The V end was cut by 4 bases, the J end by 3 bases, with 13 bases between. Germline lookup yields CDR1 SGHDN and CDR2 FVKESK. The CDR3 nucleotides read TGTGCCAGCAGCCTCCTGGACGACTTCTACGAGCAGTACTTC. Protein: CASSLLDDFYEQYF.

V gene TRBV4-3 combines with J gene TRBJ2-3; D is possibly TRBD2 (7 bases). The length of the CDR3 is 16 residues. The V end was cut by 4 bases, the J end by 1 base, with 15 bases between. Germline V lookup: CDR1 LGHNA, CDR2 YSLEER. CDR3 region: CASSLSGGYGTDTQYF. The DNA of the CDR3 is TGCGCCAGCAGCCTCTCGGGGGGCTATGGCACAGATACGCAGTATTTT.

This clonotype was seen at least ten times. This chain links TRBV5-1 with TRBJ1-1; 7 bases map to TRBD1. J was trimmed by 5 bases and V by 0 bases; bases with no gene match: 7. CDR1 is SGHRS and CDR2 is YFSETQ in the germline V gene. There are 15 residues in the CDR3. CDR3 in amino acids: CASSLEDRSRTEAFF. CDR3 nucleotides: TGCGCCAGCAGCTTGGAGGACAGGTCCCGGACTGAAGCTTTCTTT.

Many counts were recorded for this clonotype. The rearrangement joins TRBV6-6 to TRBJ2-1; D is undetermined. Germline CDR1 and CDR2: MNHNY and SVGAGI (reference sequence). CDR3 length: 13 amino acids. V gave up 7 bases and J gave up 8 bases, with 15 bases separating them. The CDR3 DNA sequence: TGTGCCAGCACGGAAGTAGGGATCGATGAGCAGTTCTTC. Translation gives CASTEVGIDEQFF.

At least ten counts were recorded for this clonotype. The DNA for the CDR3 is TGTGCCAGCAGTGACTCCGATCACAATGAGCAGTTCTTC. The encoded protein is CASSDSDHNEQFF. The chain carries TRBV6-4 and TRBJ2-1; unclear D gene. Germline V lookup: CDR1 MRHNA, CDR2 SNTAGT. CDR3 length: 13 residues. Trimming cost V 0 bases and J 5 bases, with 5 bases left between them.

This clonotype was counted many times. This rearrangement joins TRBV3-1 to TRBJ1-5; TRBD1 matches at 8 bases. This CDR3 spans 19 amino acids. Trimming cost V 0 bases and J 0 bases; bases outside gene matches: 10. From germline, CDR1 is LGHDT and CDR2 YNNKEL (reference sequence). The CDR3 DNA follows: TGTGCCAGCAGCCAAGAGTTCGACAGGGGCCGGGGTAGCAATCAGCCCCAGCATTTT. This sequence encodes CASSQEFDRGRGSNQPQHF.

This clonotype appeared many times. This sequence joins TRBV20-1 and TRBJ2-5; D may be TRBD1 or TRBD2 (5 bases each). This CDR3 comprises 14 residues. Germline V gene sequence: CDR1 DFQATT, CDR2 SNEGSKA (reference sequence). The V end was cut by 3 bases, the J end by 3 bases, with 14 bases between. CDR3 amino acids: CSASRDPAEETQYF. The CDR3 DNA follows: TGCAGTGCTAGCCGGGACCCAGCCGAAGAGACCCAGTACTTC.

This clonotype was seen repeatedly, ten times or more. The chain links TRBV27 to TRBJ1-1; no clear D gene. V gave up 1 base and J gave up 0 bases, with 12 bases separating them. The V gene's germline CDR1 is MNHEY and CDR2 SMNVEV (reference sequence). This CDR3 region has 16 residues. The CDR3 DNA follows: TGTGCCAGCAGTTTATATGCAGGACCTTTGAACACTGAAGCTTTCTTT. Translation gives CASSLYAGPLNTEAFF.

This clonotype was observed at least ten times. The chain has TRBV7-2 and TRBJ1-2; D unresolved. Deletions cut 5 bases from V and 8 bases from J, with 21 bases between. The CDR3 sequence is 15 residues long. Germline CDR1 is SGHTA and CDR2 is FQGNSA. The CDR3 region is CASSLNLDLRGGYTF. CDR3 sequence (DNA): TGTGCCAGCAGCCTAAACTTGGATCTCCGGGGAGGCTACACCTTC.

Ten or more counts support this clonotype. The genes are TRBV20-1 and TRBJ2-3; perhaps D is TRBD1 or TRBD2 (5 bases each). Trimming left V 6 bases short and J 5 bases short, with 18 bases between. This CDR3 is 14 amino acids long. The germline gives CDR1 DFQATT, CDR2 SNEGSKA (reference sequence). This chain's CDR3 is CSASRDPRGDTQYF. CDR3 nucleotides: TGCAGTGCCAGTAGGGACCCAAGGGGAGATACGCAGTATTTT.

This clonotype was picked up many times. The chain combines TRBV7-9 with TRBJ2-7; unclear D gene. Looked up from germline, CDR1 is SEHNR and CDR2 is FQNEAQ (reference sequence). The ends were cut back, 2 bases at V and 1 base at J, with 6 bases in the middle. The CDR3 is 13 amino acids. This chain's CDR3 is CASSLFASYEQYF. The DNA for the CDR3 is TGTGCCAGCAGCTTATTCGCATCCTACGAGCAGTACTTC.

The sample holds many counts of this clonotype. The gene calls are TRBV5-1 and TRBJ1-1; a weak D match, TRBD1 (5 bases). Trimming pared 4 bases from V and 5 bases from J, leaving 15 bases between. Germline-derived CDR1 and CDR2 are SGHRS and YFSETQ. The CDR3 is made up of 14 amino acids. CDR3 sequence reads: CASSVLQGRTEAFF. DNA for the CDR3: TGCGCCAGCAGCGTCCTCCAGGGTAGGACTGAAGCTTTCTTT.

This clonotype was found many times. The rearrangement joins TRBV20-1 to TRBJ1-3, with TRBD1 identical over 8 bases. This CDR3 contains 14 residues. V lost 6 bases and J lost 4; bases outside the gene matches: 8. Germline CDR1 and CDR2: DFQATT and SNEGSKA (reference sequence). CDR3 residues: CSALGTGQGNTIYF. The CDR3 coding sequence is TGCAGTGCCCTCGGGACAGGCCAGGGAAACACCATATATTTT.

The sample holds many counts of this clonotype. The chain joins TRBV12-3 or TRBV12-4 to TRBJ1-3; D is unclear. V lost 2 bases to trimming and J lost 1 base, with 3 bases between them. The CDR3 has 13 amino acids. The CDR3: CASSLLSGNTIYF. The CDR3, as DNA: TGTGCCAGCAGTTTATTGTCTGGAAACACCATATATTTT.

This clonotype was observed at least ten times. The chain carries TRBV7-2 and TRBJ2-1; possible D gene TRBD2, 6 bases. The length of the CDR3 is 12 residues. V gave up 5 bases and J gave up 9 bases, with 11 bases separating them. Per germline, CDR1 SGHTA and CDR2 FQGNSA. CDR3 sequence: CASSLGGGEQFF. CDR3 in DNA: TGTGCCAGCAGCCTGGGGGGAGGTGAGCAGTTCTTC. The full variable domain, rest sourced from reference TRBV7-2 and TRBJ2-1, is GAGVSQSPSNKVTEKGKDVELRCDPISGHTALYWYRQSLGQGLEFLIYFQGNSAPDKSGLPSDRFSAERTGGSVSTLTIQRTQQEDSAVYLCASSLGGGEQFFGPGTRLTVL.

Ten or more counts support this clonotype. A junction end diverges from the germline sequence, so it may reflect a read error. The chain uses TRBV2 and TRBJ2-3, with a weak D call TRBD2 (6 bases). The CDR3 has 14 residues. Looked up from germline, CDR1 is SNHLY and CDR2 is FYNNEI. Here the CDR3 reads CARSVAGNTDTQYF. In DNA form, the CDR3 reads TGTGCCAGGAGTGTGGCGGGGAACACAGATACGCAGTATTTT.

This clonotype was seen a few times. A much more abundant neighbour one base away suggests this may be a read error. The chain carries TRBV4-1 and TRBJ2-3, with TRBD2 matching over 9 bases. V dropped 1 base and J dropped 5; count of bases not matched to a gene: 13. Per the germline V gene, CDR1 is MGHRA and CDR2 is YSYEKL. This CDR3 comprises 18 residues. CDR3 amino acids: CASSQGPSGDTLQDTQYF. DNA for the CDR3: TGCGCCAGCAGCCAAGGGCCTAGCGGGGACACCCTTCAAGATACGCAGTATTTT.

This clonotype was seen many times. The rearrangement joins TRBV6-6 to TRBJ2-5; tentative D call: TRBD1 (6 bases). CDR1 and CDR2 from the germline V gene are MNHNY and SVGAGI (reference sequence). The V end was cut by 7 bases, the J end by 0 bases, with 18 bases between. This CDR3 has 16 residues. CDR3 bases: TGTGCCAGCATCAACGGACAGATTGGGTACCAAGAGACCCAGTACTTC. The encoded protein is CASINGQIGYQETQYF.

This clonotype turned up a few times. The chain has TRBV7-6 and TRBJ2-3; maybe TRBD2 (7 bases). Trimming stripped 5 bases from V and 2 bases from J, with 17 bases between. CDR3 length equals 16 residues. Germline loops: CDR1 SGHVS, CDR2 FNYEAQ. The CDR3 DNA is TGTGCCAGCAGCCCTTATGCGGGGGCGCTCACAGATACGCAGTATTTT. Translated: CASSPYAGALTDTQYF.

The J gene is TRBJ2-1, the V gene TRBV12-3 or TRBV12-4, with TRBD2 matching 10 bases. The V segment lost 6 bases and the J segment 7 bases; nucleotides outside the gene matches: 9. The CDR3 length is 15 residues. CDR3 bases: TGTGCCAGCAGATCCCCGGGACTAGCGTCAAATGAGCAGTTCTTC. Protein product: CASRSPGLASNEQFF.

Only a few counts were recorded for this clonotype. J is TRBJ2-1 and V is TRBV5-5; D is uncertain. V gave up 4 bases and J gave up 3 bases, with 2 bases separating them. Germline V lookup: CDR1 SGHKS, CDR2 YYEKEE (reference sequence). CDR3 length: 11 residues. The CDR3 bases are TGTGCCAGCAGCCGCTACAATGAGCAGTTCTTC. Translated, it gives CASSRYNEQFF.

This clonotype was observed many times. The chain uses TRBV6-5 and TRBJ2-7, with D unresolved. The CDR3 covers 14 residues. Per germline, CDR1 MNHEY and CDR2 SVGAGI. V was trimmed by 8 bases and J by 1 base, leaving 15 bases between them. This CDR3 is CASPCLGGSYEQYF. CDR3 nucleotides: TGTGCCAGCCCCTGCCTCGGTGGTTCCTACGAGCAGTACTTC.

Comments on this clonotype: One base away lies a much larger clone, so this may be a sequencing read error. The rearrangement joins TRBV5-1 to TRBJ2-1; D not certain. V gave up 1 base and J gave up 6 bases, with 8 bases separating them. Germline V gene data show CDR1 as SGHRS and CDR2 as YFSETQ. The CDR3 runs to 13 residues. CDR3 loop: CASSLKRANEQFF. Written as DNA, the CDR3 is TGCGCCAGCAGCTTGAAAAGGGCCAATGAGCAGTTCTTC.

A few counts support this clonotype. Since a much larger clone is just one base distant, this may be a read error. The gene calls are TRBV4-2 and TRBJ2-1, with 11 bases identical to TRBD2. Germline lookup yields CDR1 LGHNA and CDR2 YNFKEQ. The CDR3 is 20 amino acids. Trimming at V came to 1 base and at J to 0 bases, leaving 11 bases not matched to a gene. CDR3 DNA sequence: TGTGCCAGCAGCCAAGGACTAGCGGGGTGGCGTACTAGCTCCTACAATGAGCAGTTCTTC. This codes for CASSQGLAGWRTSSYNEQFF.